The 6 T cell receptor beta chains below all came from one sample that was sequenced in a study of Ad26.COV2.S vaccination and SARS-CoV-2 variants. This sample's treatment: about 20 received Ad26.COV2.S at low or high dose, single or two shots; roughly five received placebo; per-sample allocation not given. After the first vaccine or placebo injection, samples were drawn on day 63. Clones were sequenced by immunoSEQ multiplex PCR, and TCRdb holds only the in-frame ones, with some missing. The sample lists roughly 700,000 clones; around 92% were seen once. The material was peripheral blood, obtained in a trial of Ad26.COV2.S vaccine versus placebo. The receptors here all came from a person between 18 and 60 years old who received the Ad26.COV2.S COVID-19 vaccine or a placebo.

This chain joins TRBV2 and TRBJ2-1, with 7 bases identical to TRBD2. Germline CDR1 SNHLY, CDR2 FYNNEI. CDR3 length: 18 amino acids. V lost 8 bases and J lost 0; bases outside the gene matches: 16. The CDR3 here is CASPGVAGRRGSYNEQFF. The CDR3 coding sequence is TGTGCCAGCCCTGGAGTAGCGGGCCGACGGGGCTCCTACAATGAGCAGTTCTTC.

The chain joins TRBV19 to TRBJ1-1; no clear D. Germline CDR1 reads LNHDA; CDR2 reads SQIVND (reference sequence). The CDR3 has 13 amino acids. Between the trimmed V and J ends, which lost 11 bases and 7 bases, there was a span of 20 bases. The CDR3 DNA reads TGTGCCGCTAAGGGTACGGGTAGCTTTGAAGCTTTCTTT. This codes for CAAKGTGSFEAFF.

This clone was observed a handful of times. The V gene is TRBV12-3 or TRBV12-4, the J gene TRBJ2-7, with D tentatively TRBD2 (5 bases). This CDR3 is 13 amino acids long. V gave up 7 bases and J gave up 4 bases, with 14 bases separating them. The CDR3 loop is CASTDDRGYEQYF. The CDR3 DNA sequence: TGTGCCAGCACCGACGATCGAGGGTACGAGCAGTACTTC.

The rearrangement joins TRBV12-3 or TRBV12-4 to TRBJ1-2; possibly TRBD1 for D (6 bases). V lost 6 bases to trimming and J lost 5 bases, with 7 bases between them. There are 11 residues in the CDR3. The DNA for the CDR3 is TGTGCCAGCAGCCAGGGGTATGGCTACACCTTC. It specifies CASSQGYGYTF.

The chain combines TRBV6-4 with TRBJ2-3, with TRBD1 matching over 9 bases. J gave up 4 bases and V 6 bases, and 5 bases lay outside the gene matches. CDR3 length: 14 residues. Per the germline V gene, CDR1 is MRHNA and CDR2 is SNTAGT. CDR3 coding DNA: TGTGCCAGCAGACCACAGGGGGCTGCAGATACGCAGTATTTT. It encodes CASRPQGAADTQYF.

CDR3: CASSLRGSGYYGYTF. For the CDR3, the DNA is TGTGCCAGCAGTCTTCGGGGCAGTGGGTACTATGGCTACACCTTC. This chain uses TRBV28 with TRBJ1-2; D might be TRBD1 (5 bases). CDR1 is MDHEN and CDR2 is SYDVKM in the germline V gene. The CDR3 consists of 15 residues. V dropped 5 bases and J dropped 3 bases, with 16 bases sitting between them.